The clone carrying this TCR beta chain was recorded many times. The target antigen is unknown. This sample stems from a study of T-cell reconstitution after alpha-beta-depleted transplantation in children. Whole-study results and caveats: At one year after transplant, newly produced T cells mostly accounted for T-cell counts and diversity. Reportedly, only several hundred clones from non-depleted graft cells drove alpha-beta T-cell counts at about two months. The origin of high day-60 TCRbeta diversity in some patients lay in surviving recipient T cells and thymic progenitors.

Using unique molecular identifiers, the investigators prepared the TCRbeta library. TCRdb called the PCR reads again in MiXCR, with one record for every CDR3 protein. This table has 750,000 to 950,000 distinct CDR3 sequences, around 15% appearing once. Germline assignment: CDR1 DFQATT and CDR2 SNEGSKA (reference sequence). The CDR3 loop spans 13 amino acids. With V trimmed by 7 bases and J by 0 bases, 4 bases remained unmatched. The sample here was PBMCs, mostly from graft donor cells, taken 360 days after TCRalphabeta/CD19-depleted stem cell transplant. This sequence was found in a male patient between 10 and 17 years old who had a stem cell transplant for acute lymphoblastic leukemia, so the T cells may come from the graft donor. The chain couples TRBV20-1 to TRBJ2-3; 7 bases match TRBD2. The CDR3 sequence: CSGAGVSTDTQYF. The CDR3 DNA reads TGCAGTGGCGCGGGAGTAAGCACAGATACGCAGTATTTT.